One TCR beta chain is described in this entry. What this receptor recognizes is not known. One base away there is no much larger clone; base qualities are not given. The data derive from a study of a mutant IDH1 vaccine in newly diagnosed glioma (dated by TCRdb to the early 2020s). For the wider study: Patients were given eight vaccinations, in weeks 1, 3, 5, 7, 11, 15, 19 and 23, which matched visits V03 through V10. Vaccination started 4-6 weeks after radiotherapy alone, or was given together with temozolomide cycles in the groups whose treatment included chemotherapy. Of the roughly 32 patients who were treated, about 62% were male and about 40% were female, and the mean age was around 40 years. Peripheral blood samples were drawn at six visits, namely V03 (baseline), V05, V07, V10, V12 and V13. Before enrollment, patients had received standard therapy of radiotherapy alone, temozolomide alone, or radiochemotherapy with temozolomide; most received the combination. For exploratory analyses, longitudinal TCRB deep sequencing was carried out in under 30 treated patients wherever samples were available.

The receptor library was made with the immunoSEQ multiplex PCR assay. Rearranged TCR beta chain sequences were amplified using the hsTCRB Kit according to the manufacturer's protocol. An Illumina MiSeq was used to sequence the TCRB libraries. As for how the authors treated the data: Demultiplexing, trimming and gene mapping were performed with the kit vendor's proprietary platform. TCRdb limited this immuneACCESS table to in-frame rearrangements with V and J called. A share of clones is missing; checked studies link under half to unresolved V genes, and the rest is unexplained. V and J calls and clone size are given by that table; D and trimming were obtained from the DNA. The sample table shows approximately 66,000 clones, and 84% are seen once. The ten top clones hold less than 15% of the sample. Overall study outcomes, separate from this receptor: PBMC samples for TCRB deep sequencing were selected based on availability. According to the authors, sample limitations meant that analyses of patient blood samples could not be reproduced. Pseudoprogression seemed to be unrelated to changes in the top peripheral T cell clonotypes found by TCRB sequencing. Vaccine-induced immune responses across multiple MHC alleles were detected in roughly 94% of patients.

Looking up the germline V gene yields CDR1 MRHNA and CDR2 SNTAGT. The V end gives up 2 bases and the J end 8 bases, leaving 5 bases in the junction not matched to a gene. The CDR3 covers 14 residues, taking in both the cysteine and the phenylalanine. The only DNA kept is the CDR3, 42 bases in frame from the first base. In light of the paper, this sample's time point label describes: week 23, last vaccination. A 20-mer mutant IDH1 peptide at 300 micrograms in Montanide made up each vaccine dose, which was injected subcutaneously together with topical imiquimod. The donors had newly diagnosed IDH1-mutant astrocytomas of WHO grade 3 or 4 that showed loss of nuclear ATRX. The samples were drawn from NOA16, a multicentre, single-arm, open-label phase I trial in Germany that tested a mutant IDH1 peptide vaccine in humans for the first time. Genomic DNA for TCRB sequencing was extracted from EDTA blood using the DNeasy Blood and Tissue Kit.

The chain uses TRBV6-4 and TRBJ2-3, with 9 junctional bases fitting TRBD2. The receptor comes from a man between 18 and 35 years old with glioma. The specimen was PBMCs, collected from a glioma patient whose treatment included an IDH1 peptide vaccine. Read as DNA, the sequence is TGTGCCAGCAGTGACGCAGCGGGGGGAAGTACGCAGTATTTT. Its translation is CASSDAAGGSTQYF.